What follows are 22 T cell receptor beta chains derived from one specimen sequenced in a study of blood T cell repertoires in COVID-19. Assay: immunoSEQ multiplex PCR; the TCRdb copy retains only in-frame clones and omits some. The sample consists of about 99,000 clones, 79% of them appearing once. Specimen: peripheral blood. Receptors were obtained from a woman of 80 years or more with active or convalescent COVID-19.

The chain joins TRBV10-3 to TRBJ1-3; 8 nucleotides agree with TRBD1. The CDR3 totals 15 residues. After removal of 2 bases from V and 3 bases from J, the junction contained 3 bases not matched to a gene. Germline V gene lookup returns CDR1 ENHRY and CDR2 SYGVKD. This CDR3 reads CAISEDRGSGNTIYF. The CDR3 DNA reads as TGTGCCATCAGTGAGGACAGGGGTAGTGGAAACACCATATATTTT.

The chain couples TRBV19 to TRBJ1-4, with 7 bases lining up with TRBD1. Germline CDR1 is LNHDA and CDR2 is SQIVND (reference sequence). The CDR3 has 15 residues. V gave up 1 base and J gave up 14 bases; unmatched junction bases: 13. In DNA, the CDR3 is TGTGCCAGTAGTATAGGACAGGGCTCATTCCAAGATCTGTTTTTT. The encoded protein is CASSIGQGSFQDLFF.

DNA of the CDR3: TGTGCCAGCAGGGAGGGCAGCTATGGCTACACCTTC. Amino acids: CASREGSYGYTF. The V call is TRBV12-3 or TRBV12-4, the J call TRBJ1-2; D call uncertain. The CDR3 spans 12 residues. V gave up 6 bases and J gave up 4 bases, with 9 bases separating them.

The chain employs TRBV24-1 and TRBJ2-5; 7 bases are shared with TRBD1. CDR1 and CDR2 from the germline V gene are KGHDR and SFDVKD. Trimming removed 4 bases from V and 5 bases from J; junction bases left unmatched: 21. The length of the CDR3 is 19 residues. The CDR3 sequence is CATSDTPPATGRDRETQYF. The CDR3 DNA reads TGTGCCACCAGTGACACGCCACCTGCGACAGGGAGAGATCGGGAGACCCAGTACTTC.

The chain employs TRBV6-2 or TRBV6-3 and TRBJ1-1; 7 positions match TRBD1. The V segment lost 5 bases and the J segment 3 bases; nucleotides outside the gene matches: 6. The CDR3 sequence is 14 residues long. Germline V CDR1 and CDR2: MNHEY, SVGEGT. For the CDR3, the DNA is TGTGCCAGCAGTCCCTACGACAGGGACACTGAAGCTTTCTTT. Translation: CASSPYDRDTEAFF.

The chain is built from TRBV18 and TRBJ1-1; 9 positions match TRBD1. CDR1 is KGHSH and CDR2 is LQKENI in the germline V gene. The CDR3 is 16 residues long. Trimming took 5 bases from V and 4 from J; bases not matched to a gene: 11. The CDR3 bases are TGTGCCAGCTCAACCGCCTCGGGACAGGGTGGCACTGAAGCTTTCTTT. This encodes CASSTASGQGGTEAFF.

The chain joins TRBV11-2 to TRBJ1-2; 8 positions agree with TRBD1. The V and J ends lost 3 bases and 7 bases, in that order; junction bases with no gene match: 4. Germline V lookup: CDR1 SGHAT, CDR2 FQNNGV. The CDR3 is 13 residues long. The CDR3 region has the DNA TGTGCCAGCAGCTTGGCAGGGGGCTTTGGCTACACCTTC. Protein product: CASSLAGGFGYTF.

This chain uses TRBV4-2 with TRBJ1-2; possible D gene TRBD1, 6 bases. With 4 bases removed from V and 4 bases from J, the gap between germline ends came to 10 bases. The CDR3 length is 13 residues. The germline V gene has CDR1 LGHNA and CDR2 YNFKEQ. The CDR3 DNA sequence: TGTGCCAGCAGCCCTGGACAGATCTATGGCTACACCTTC. It is translated as CASSPGQIYGYTF.

The gene calls are TRBV2 and TRBJ1-2; a possible D gene is TRBD1 (6 bases). The CDR3 covers 14 residues. V lost 3 bases, J lost 8 bases, and 16 bases lay in between. Germline lookup yields CDR1 SNHLY and CDR2 FYNNEI. CDR3 protein: CASSEWTDPKGYTF. The CDR3 DNA reads as TGTGCCAGCAGTGAGTGGACAGACCCCAAAGGCTACACCTTC.

J is TRBJ2-1 and V is TRBV5-5; TRBD2 matches at 7 bases. The CDR3 runs to 11 residues. Germline assignment: CDR1 SGHKS and CDR2 YYEKEE (reference sequence). With 3 bases clipped from V and 12 bases from J, the junction kept 3 bases outside the gene matches. In DNA, the CDR3 is TGTGCCAGCAGCTCGGGAGGATGGCAGTTCTTC. This gives the protein CASSSGGWQFF. Variable domain in full (rest from reference TRBV5-5 and TRBJ2-1): DAGVTQSPTHLIKTRGQQVTLRCSPISGHKSVSWYQQVLGQGPQFIFQYYEKEERGRGNFPDRFSARQFPNYSSELNVNALLLGDSALYLCASSSGGWQFFGPGTRLTVL.

This chain's CDR3 is CASSPGRGGGNEQFF. For the CDR3, the DNA is TGTGCCAGCAGCCCGGGGCGCGGGGGGGGCAATGAGCAGTTCTTC. The rearrangement joins TRBV6-6 to TRBJ2-1; 9 bases match TRBD2. Trimming removed 6 bases from V and 6 bases from J; junction bases left unmatched: 9. Germline V gene sequence: CDR1 MNHNY, CDR2 SVGAGI (reference sequence). The CDR3 is 15 residues long.

The V and J genes are TRBV6-5 and TRBJ1-1; possible D gene TRBD1, 5 bases. Trimming stripped 7 bases from V and 3 bases from J, with 12 bases between. The CDR3 spans 13 residues. CDR1 MNHEY and CDR2 SVGAGI come from the germline V gene. Here the CDR3 DNA reads TGTGCCAGCACCGCAGGGAGGGACACTGAAGCTTTCTTT. This encodes CASTAGRDTEAFF.

The gene calls are TRBV2 and TRBJ2-2, with 11 bases aligning to TRBD2. V was pared by 6 bases and J by 5 bases, with 5 bases of the junction left unmatched. The CDR3 extends over 15 amino acids. From germline, CDR1 is SNHLY and CDR2 FYNNEI. For the CDR3, the DNA is TGTGCCAGCAGCACTGGGACTAGCGGAACCGGGGAGCTGTTTTTT. Protein product: CASSTGTSGTGELFF.

The genes are TRBV13 and TRBJ1-1; D gene unclear. Germline V gene lookup returns CDR1 PRHDT and CDR2 FYEKMQ (reference sequence). CDR3 size: 14 residues. Trimming pared 4 bases from V and 1 base from J, leaving 10 bases between. The CDR3 DNA is TGTGCCAGCAGCTCAAGTCAGGCGAACACTGAAGCTTTCTTT. Amino acids: CASSSSQANTEAFF. The entire variable domain, with the rest obtained from reference TRBV13 and TRBJ1-1, is as follows: AAGVIQSPRHLIKEKRETATLKCYPIPRHDTVYWYQQGPGQDPQFLISFYEKMQSDKGSIPDRFSAQQFSDYHSELNMSSLELGDSALYFCASSSSQANTEAFFGQGTRLTVV.

The chain uses TRBV2 and TRBJ1-4; D is uncertain. The CDR3 sequence is 14 residues long. The germline V and J ends were trimmed by 2 bases and 5 bases, with 9 bases remaining between them. CDR1 is SNHLY and CDR2 is FYNNEI in the germline V gene. The CDR3 DNA reads as TGTGCCAGCAGTGAATTTTGGCAAAATGAAAAACTGTTTTTT. Its protein product is CASSEFWQNEKLFF. The full variable domain, its missing parts supplied by reference TRBV2 and TRBJ1-4, is EPEVTQTPSHQVTQMGQEVILRCVPISNHLYFYWYRQILGQKVEFLVSFYNNEISEKSEIFDDQFSVERPDGSNFTLKIRSTKLEDSAMYFCASSEFWQNEKLFFGSGTQLSVL.

V and J are TRBV3-1 (or the pseudogene TRBV3-2) and TRBJ1-6; the match to TRBD1 covers 9 bases. V dropped 4 bases and J dropped 10; count of bases not matched to a gene: 14. CDR1 and CDR2 (germline): LGHDT, YNNKEL (reference sequence). CDR3 length: 17 amino acids. Here the CDR3 DNA reads TGTGCCAGCAGCCCAACGTTGTGGGACAGGGATAGGTCACCCCTCCACTTT. It codes for CASSPTLWDRDRSPLHF.

The chain is built from TRBV2 and TRBJ2-7, with 14 bases aligning to TRBD2. Trimming at V came to 5 bases and at J to 6 bases, leaving 6 bases not matched to a gene. The CDR3 runs 15 residues. Germline values: CDR1 SNHLY, CDR2 FYNNEI. The CDR3, as DNA: TGTGCCAGCAGTTCTAGCGGACTAGCGGGAGGCGAGCAGTACTTC. This sequence encodes CASSSSGLAGGEQYF.

This sequence joins TRBV27 and TRBJ1-6; no firm D call. The CDR3 covers 14 residues. Germline V lookup: CDR1 MNHEY, CDR2 SMNVEV (reference sequence). Trimming removed 3 bases at V and 4 bases at J, with 7 bases between. CDR3 protein: CASSLEDYNSPLHF. For the CDR3, the DNA is TGTGCCAGCAGTTTGGAGGATTATAATTCACCCCTCCACTTT.

The genes are TRBV6-5 and TRBJ1-1, with D unresolved. Germline V lookup: CDR1 MNHEY, CDR2 SVGAGI. V was shortened by 1 base and J by 1 base, with 7 bases between the two germline ends. CDR3 length equals 14 residues. For the CDR3, the DNA is TGTGCCAGCAGTTACTTGGGCCAGAACACTGAAGCTTTCTTT. Translating gives CASSYLGQNTEAFF.

This chain connects TRBV14 to TRBJ2-1, with 11 bases lining up with TRBD2. The CDR3 length is 16 residues. CDR1 and CDR2 (germline): SGHDN, FVKESK. The junction had 9 bases not matched to a gene; V was cut back by 4 bases and J by 7 bases. DNA of the CDR3: TGTGCCAGCAGCCCCCAACTAGCGGGAGTAGGGAATGAGCAGTTCTTC. It is translated as CASSPQLAGVGNEQFF.

The CDR3 spells CASSLDLGGDPEGTQYF. Here the CDR3 DNA reads TGTGCCAGCAGCTTGGACCTAGGGGGGGATCCGGAGGGGACCCAGTACTTC. This chain connects TRBV7-3 to TRBJ2-5; D possibly corresponds to TRBD2 (7 bases). This CDR3 is 17 amino acids long. V lost 3 bases to trimming and J lost 7 bases, with 24 bases between them. Germline V gives CDR1 SGHTA, CDR2 FQGTGA.

V is TRBV19 and J is TRBJ2-2, with a possible D match to TRBD2 (5 bases). This CDR3 comprises 18 residues. The germline gives CDR1 LNHDA, CDR2 SQIVND (reference sequence). V lost 4 bases and J 6 bases, leaving 24 bases between the germline ends. CDR3 sequence: CASSTGSTASIFAGELFF. The CDR3 DNA is TGTGCCAGTAGTACGGGAAGTACAGCTTCAATTTTCGCCGGGGAGCTGTTTTTT.